The entry below gives a single TCR beta chain sequence along with its context. The antigen remains undetermined. This specimen belongs to a study of Ad26.COV2.S vaccination and SARS-CoV-2 variants. As to treatment: over 15 received Ad26.COV2.S at low or high dose, single or two shots; about five received placebo; per-sample allocation not given. Specimens were obtained on day 63 following the first vaccine or placebo injection. An adult donor aged 18-55 years was enrolled in Boston. Profiled with immunoSEQ multiplex PCR; TCRdb holds only in-frame clones, not every one. The table has 200,000 to 250,000 clones, around 89% seen once. Study-level results: Analytic work on TCR breadth and depth might have understated the full extent of total T cell responses.

V lost 1 base to trimming and J lost 4 bases, with 4 bases between them. Germline V CDR1 and CDR2: SGHTA, FQGNSA. CDR3 length equals 13 residues. The V call is TRBV7-2, the J call TRBJ2-2; the D is unclear. The sequence came from a person between 18 and 60 years old who received the Ad26.COV2.S COVID-19 vaccine or a placebo. The sample was peripheral blood, taken in a trial of Ad26.COV2.S vaccine versus placebo. CDR3 loop: CASSLDITGELFF. The CDR3 coding sequence is TGTGCCAGCAGCTTAGACATCACCGGGGAGCTGTTTTTT.